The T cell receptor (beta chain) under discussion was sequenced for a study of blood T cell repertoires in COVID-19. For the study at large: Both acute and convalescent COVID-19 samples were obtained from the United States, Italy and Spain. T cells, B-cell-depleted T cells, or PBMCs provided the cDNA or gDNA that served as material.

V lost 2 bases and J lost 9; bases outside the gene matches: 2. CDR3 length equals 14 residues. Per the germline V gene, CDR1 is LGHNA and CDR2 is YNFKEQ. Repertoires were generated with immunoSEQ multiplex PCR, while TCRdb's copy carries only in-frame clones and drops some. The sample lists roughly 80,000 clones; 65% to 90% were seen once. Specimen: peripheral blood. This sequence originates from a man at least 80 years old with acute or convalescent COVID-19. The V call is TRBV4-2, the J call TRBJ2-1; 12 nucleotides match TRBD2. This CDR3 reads CASSQSSGRVEQFF. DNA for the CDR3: TGTGCCAGCAGCCAATCTAGCGGGAGGGTTGAGCAGTTCTTC.